This T cell receptor (beta chain) was recorded in a study of T-cell reconstitution after alpha-beta-depleted transplantation in children. Study outcomes and limitations: Several hundred rapidly expanded clones from non-depleted graft cells reportedly supplied alpha-beta T cells about two months post-transplant. The main origin of T-cell counts and diversity one year after transplant was newly produced T cells.

Unique molecular identifiers were used to barcode this TCRbeta library. TCRdb itself ran the PCR reads through MiXCR, one entry per CDR3 protein. In the table there are roughly 790,000 distinct CDR3 sequences, around 15% of which are singletons. As for this clonotype: Its target is not known.

Germline CDR1 MNHEY, CDR2 SMNVEV (reference sequence). The CDR3 consists of 17 residues. Trimming shortened V by 3 bases and J by 5 bases, and 19 bases separated the two germline ends. The sample in question was PBMCs, mostly from graft donor cells, obtained 360 days after TCRalphabeta/CD19-depleted stem cell transplant. This rearrangement joins TRBV27 to TRBJ2-2; D is possibly TRBD1 or TRBD2 (6 bases each). The clonotype comes from a male patient younger than 18 who had a stem cell transplant for acute lymphoblastic leukemia, so the T cells may come from the graft donor. CDR3 in amino acids: CASSLRQSGGTTGELFF. For the CDR3, the DNA is TGTGCCAGCAGTTTGAGGCAGAGCGGCGGGACAACCGGGGAGCTGTTTTTT.